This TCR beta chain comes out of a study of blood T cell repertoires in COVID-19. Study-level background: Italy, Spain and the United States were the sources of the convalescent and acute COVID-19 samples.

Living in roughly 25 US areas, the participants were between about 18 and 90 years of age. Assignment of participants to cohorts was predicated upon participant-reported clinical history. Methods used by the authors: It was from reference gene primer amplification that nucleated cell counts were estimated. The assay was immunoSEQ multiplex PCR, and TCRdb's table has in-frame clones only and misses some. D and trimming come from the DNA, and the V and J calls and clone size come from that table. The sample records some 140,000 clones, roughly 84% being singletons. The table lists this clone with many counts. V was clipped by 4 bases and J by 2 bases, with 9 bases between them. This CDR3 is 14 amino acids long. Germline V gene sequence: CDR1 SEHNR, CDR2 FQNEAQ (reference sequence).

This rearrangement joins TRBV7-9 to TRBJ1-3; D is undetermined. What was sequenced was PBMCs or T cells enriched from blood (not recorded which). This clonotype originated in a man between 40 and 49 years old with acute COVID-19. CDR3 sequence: CASSWADAGNTIYF. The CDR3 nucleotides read TGTGCCAGCAGCTGGGCAGACGCTGGAAACACCATATATTTT.